This record looks at one TCR beta chain sequence and its context. The sample belongs to a study of blood T cell repertoires in COVID-19. The length of the CDR3 is 14 residues. With 5 bases clipped from V and 7 bases from J, the junction kept 6 bases outside the gene matches. Germline CDR1 is SGHTA and CDR2 is FQGNSA. Clones were sequenced by immunoSEQ multiplex PCR, and TCRdb holds only the in-frame ones, with some missing. Of about 150,000 clones detected, approximately 83% appear once; the ten largest clones hold roughly 2.9%. The gene calls are TRBV7-2 and TRBJ1-5; 9 bases fit TRBD1. The sequenced material came from peripheral blood. The clonotype comes from a woman aged 60-70 years with acute or convalescent COVID-19. Written as DNA, the CDR3 is TGTGCCAGCAGCCAGGACAGGGGTCCCCAGCCCCAGCATTTT. It codes for CASSQDRGPQPQHF.